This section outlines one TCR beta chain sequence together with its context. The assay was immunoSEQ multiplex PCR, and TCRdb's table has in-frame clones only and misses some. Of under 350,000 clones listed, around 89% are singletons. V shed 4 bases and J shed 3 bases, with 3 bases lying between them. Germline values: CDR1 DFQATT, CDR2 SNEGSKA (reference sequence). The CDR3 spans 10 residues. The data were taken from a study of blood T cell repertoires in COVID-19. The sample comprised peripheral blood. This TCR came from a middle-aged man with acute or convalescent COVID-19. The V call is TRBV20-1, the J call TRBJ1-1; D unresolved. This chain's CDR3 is CSAIDTEAFF. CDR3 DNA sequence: TGCAGTGCTATAGACACTGAAGCTTTCTTT.